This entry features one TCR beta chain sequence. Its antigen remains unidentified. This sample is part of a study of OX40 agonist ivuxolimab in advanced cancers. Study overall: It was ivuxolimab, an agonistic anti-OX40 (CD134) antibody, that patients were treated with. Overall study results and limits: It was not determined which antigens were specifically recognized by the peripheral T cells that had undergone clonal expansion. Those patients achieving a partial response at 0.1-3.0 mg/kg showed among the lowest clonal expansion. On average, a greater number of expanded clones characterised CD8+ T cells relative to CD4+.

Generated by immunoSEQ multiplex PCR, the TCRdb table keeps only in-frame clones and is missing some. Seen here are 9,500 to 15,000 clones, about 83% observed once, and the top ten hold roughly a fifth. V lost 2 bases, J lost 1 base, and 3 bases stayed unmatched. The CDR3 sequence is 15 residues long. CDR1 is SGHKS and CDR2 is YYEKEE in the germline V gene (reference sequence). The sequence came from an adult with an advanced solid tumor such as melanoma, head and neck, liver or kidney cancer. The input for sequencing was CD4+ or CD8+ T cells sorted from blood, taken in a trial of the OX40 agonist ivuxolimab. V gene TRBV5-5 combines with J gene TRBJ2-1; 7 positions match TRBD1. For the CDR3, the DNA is TGTGCCAGCAGCTTAACCAGGGGGTCCTACAATGAGCAGTTCTTC. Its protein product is CASSLTRGSYNEQFF.